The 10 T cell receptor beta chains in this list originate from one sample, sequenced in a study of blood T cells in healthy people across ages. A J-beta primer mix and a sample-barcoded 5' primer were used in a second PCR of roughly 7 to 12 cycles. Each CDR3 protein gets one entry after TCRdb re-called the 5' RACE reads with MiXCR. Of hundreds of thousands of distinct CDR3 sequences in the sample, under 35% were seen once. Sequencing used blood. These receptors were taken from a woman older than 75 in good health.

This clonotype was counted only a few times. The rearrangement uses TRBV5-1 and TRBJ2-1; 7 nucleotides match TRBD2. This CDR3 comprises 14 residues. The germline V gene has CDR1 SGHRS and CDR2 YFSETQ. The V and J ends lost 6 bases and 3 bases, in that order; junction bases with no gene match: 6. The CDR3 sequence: CASTKGGGYNEQFF. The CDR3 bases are TGCGCCAGCACGAAGGGCGGGGGCTACAATGAGCAGTTCTTC.

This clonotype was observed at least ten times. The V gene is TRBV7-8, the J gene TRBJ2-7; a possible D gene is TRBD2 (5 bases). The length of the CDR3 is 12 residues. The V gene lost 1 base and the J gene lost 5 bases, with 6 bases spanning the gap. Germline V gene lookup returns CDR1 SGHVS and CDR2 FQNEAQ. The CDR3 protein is CASSLGTHEQYF. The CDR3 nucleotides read TGTGCCAGCAGCTTAGGGACTCACGAGCAGTACTTC. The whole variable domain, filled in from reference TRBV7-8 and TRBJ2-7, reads GAGVSQSPRYKVAKRGQDVALRCDPISGHVSLFWYQQALGQGPEFLTYFQNEAQLDKSGLPSDRFFAERPEGSVSTLKIQRTQQEDSAVYLCASSLGTHEQYFGPGTRLTVT.

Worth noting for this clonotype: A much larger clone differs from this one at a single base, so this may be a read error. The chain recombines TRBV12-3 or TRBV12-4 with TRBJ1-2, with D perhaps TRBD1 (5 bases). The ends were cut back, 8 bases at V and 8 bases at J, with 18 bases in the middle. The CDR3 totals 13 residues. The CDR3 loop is CASRNQGTRGYTF. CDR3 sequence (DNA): TGTGCCAGCCGAAACCAGGGAACGCGCGGCTACACCTTC.

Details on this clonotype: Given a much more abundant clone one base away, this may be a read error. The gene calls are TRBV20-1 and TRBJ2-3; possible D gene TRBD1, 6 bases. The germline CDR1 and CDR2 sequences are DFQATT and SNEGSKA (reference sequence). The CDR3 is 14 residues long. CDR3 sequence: CSARGWGQRDMQYF. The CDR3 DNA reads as TGCAGTGCTAGAGGTTGGGGGCAGAGAGATATGCAGTATTTT.

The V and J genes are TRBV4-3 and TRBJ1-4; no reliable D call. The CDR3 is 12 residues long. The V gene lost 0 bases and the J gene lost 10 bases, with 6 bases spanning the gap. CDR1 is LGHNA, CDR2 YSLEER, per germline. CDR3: CASSQDTRKLFF. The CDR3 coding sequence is TGCGCCAGCAGCCAAGATACTCGAAAACTGTTTTTT.

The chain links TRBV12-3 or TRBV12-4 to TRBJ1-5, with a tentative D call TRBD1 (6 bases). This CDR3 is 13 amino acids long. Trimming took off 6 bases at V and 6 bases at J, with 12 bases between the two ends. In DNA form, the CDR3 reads TGTGCCAGCAGCAGACTAGGGGGTCAGCCCCAGCATTTT. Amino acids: CASSRLGGQPQHF.

The CDR3 nucleotides read TGTGCCAGCAGCCACCGACAGGGAGCGAACACTGAAGCTTTCTTT. It codes for CASSHRQGANTEAFF. The rearrangement joins TRBV4-2 to TRBJ1-1; TRBD1 matches 7 bases. The CDR3 is 15 residues long. The V and J ends lost 3 bases and 1 base, in that order; junction bases with no gene match: 5. Germline loops: CDR1 LGHNA, CDR2 YNFKEQ.

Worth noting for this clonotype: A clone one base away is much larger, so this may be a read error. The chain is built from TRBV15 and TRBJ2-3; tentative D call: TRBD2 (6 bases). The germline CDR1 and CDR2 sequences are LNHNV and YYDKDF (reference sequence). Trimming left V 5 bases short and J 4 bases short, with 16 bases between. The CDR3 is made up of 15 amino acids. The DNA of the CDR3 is TGTGCCACCAGCGGGGGTGGGGGGTTGGCAGATACGCAGTATTTT. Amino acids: CATSGGGGLADTQYF.

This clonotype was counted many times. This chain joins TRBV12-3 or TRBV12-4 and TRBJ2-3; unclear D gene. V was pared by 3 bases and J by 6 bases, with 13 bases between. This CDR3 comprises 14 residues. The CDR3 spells CASSLGDKRDTQYF. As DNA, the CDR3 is TGTGCCAGCAGTTTGGGCGACAAACGGGATACGCAGTATTTT.

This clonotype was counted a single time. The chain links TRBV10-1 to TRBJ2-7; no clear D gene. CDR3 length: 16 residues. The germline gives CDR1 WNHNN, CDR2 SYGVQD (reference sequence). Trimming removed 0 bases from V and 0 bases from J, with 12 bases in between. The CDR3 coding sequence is TGCGCCAGCAGTGAGTCGGCGCAGTTGAGCTCCTACGAGCAGTACTTC. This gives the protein CASSESAQLSSYEQYF.